Listed below are T cell receptor beta chains from one sample, sequenced in a study of cytomegalovirus exposure and HLA in healthy donors. Data came from immunoSEQ multiplex PCR; TCRdb stores just in-frame clones and leaves some out. The sample consists of about 220,000 clones, approximately 80% of them appearing once. Sequenced: PBMCs. Source of these receptors: a boy aged 2 to 9 in good health and CMV-seronegative. Each CDR3 is given with its conserved first and last residue. Fields, in order: D gene, clone size, V gene, J gene, CDR3 DNA, CDR3 protein. The D gene is left open where the match is weak. Not every row has a clone size; where given, it reads once, few, many or a size class.

D: TRBD1
size: once
V: TRBV10-1
J: TRBJ1-1
DNA: TGCGCCAGCAGCAGACAGGGGAGCGCAGCTTTCTTT
CDR3: CASSRQGSAAFF

D: TRBD2
size: NA
V: TRBV12-5
J: TRBJ2-2
DNA: TGTGCTAGTGGTTTGCCCTACAGGCAACTAGCGGGGCAGCCCGGGGAGCTGTTTTTT
CDR3: CASGLPYRQLAGQPGELFF

D: NA
size: NA
V: TRBV2
J: TRBJ2-1
DNA: TGTGCCAGCAGGAAGGACTTGGTAGCGGCCCAGCATGAGCAGTTCTTC
CDR3: CASRKDLVAAQHEQFF

D: TRBD1
size: NA
V: TRBV19
J: TRBJ2-4
DNA: TGTGCCAGCCAGGGGGCGAGGAGTGCGGCCAAAAACATTCAGTACTTC
CDR3: CASQGARSAAKNIQYF

D: TRBD2
size: NA
V: TRBV6-5
J: TRBJ2-3
DNA: TGTGCCAGCAGTTACCCAGCGGGATGGACGCAGTATTTT
CDR3: CASSYPAGWTQYF

D: NA
size: NA
V: TRBV7-9
J: TRBJ1-3
DNA: TGTGCCAGCAGCTTTAATTCGAACACCATATATTTT
CDR3: CASSFNSNTIYF

D: TRBD1
size: NA
V: TRBV6-5
J: TRBJ1-2
DNA: TGTGCCAGCAGCCGGGACAGCGTAAATTATGGCTACACCTTC
CDR3: CASSRDSVNYGYTF

D: TRBD1
size: NA
V: TRBV7-2
J: TRBJ2-7
DNA: TGTGCCAGCAGTTTTACATCAGGAGAGCGACAGGGAGTTTACGAGCAGTACTTC
CDR3: CASSFTSGERQGVYEQYF

D: TRBD2
size: NA
V: TRBV4-1
J: TRBJ2-3
DNA: TGCGCCAGCAGCCAAGTCAGCGGGGGTAGAGGTGGCACAGATACGCAGTATTTT
CDR3: CASSQVSGGRGGTDTQYF

D: TRBD1
size: NA
V: TRBV13
J: TRBJ2-7
DNA: TGTGCCAGCAGGGAGAGGACAGGGGGTTCCTACGAGCAGTACTTC
CDR3: CASRERTGGSYEQYF

D: NA
size: NA
V: TRBV6-1
J: TRBJ2-4
DNA: TGTGCCAGCAGTGATGGCTGGAGGGATGACAAAAACATTCAGTACTTC
CDR3: CASSDGWRDDKNIQYF

D: NA
size: NA
V: TRBV5-1
J: TRBJ2-5
DNA: TGCGCCAGCAGCTTGACTAGTATTAAAAACTTAGAGACCCAGTACTTC
CDR3: CASSLTSIKNLETQYF

D: NA
size: NA
V: TRBV5-4
J: TRBJ2-5
DNA: TGTGCCAGCAGCCCCGGGTCCCTTTCCGAAGAGACCCAGTACTTC
CDR3: CASSPGSLSEETQYF

D: TRBD1
size: NA
V: TRBV10-1
J: TRBJ2-5
DNA: TGCGCCAGCAGTGAGGGGACAGGGAAAGAGCAGTACTTC
CDR3: CASSEGTGKEQYF

D: NA
size: few
V: TRBV5-1
J: TRBJ1-1
DNA: TGCGCCAGCAGCTTGGAGGGCAGGGGAGTAGGCACTGAAGCTTTCTTT
CDR3: CASSLEGRGVGTEAFF

D: NA
size: NA
V: TRBV7-9
J: TRBJ2-2
DNA: TGTGCCAGCAGCGGGGGCCTCTTTCCTGACACCGGGGAGCTGTTTTTT
CDR3: CASSGGLFPDTGELFF

D: TRBD2
size: NA
V: TRBV5-4
J: TRBJ2-3
DNA: TGTGCCAGCAGCTTGGAGCAACTAGCGGGAGTCCCAGATACGCGGTATTTT
CDR3: CASSLEQLAGVPDTRYF

D: TRBD1
size: NA
V: TRBV27
J: TRBJ2-7
DNA: TGTGCCAGCAGTTCTCGACAGGGTTTGAACGAGCAGTACTTC
CDR3: CASSSRQGLNEQYF

D: TRBD1
size: NA
V: TRBV19
J: TRBJ1-2
DNA: TGTGCCAGTAGTACCCGGACAGGGGGCAAAGGAGATGGCCACACCTTC
CDR3: CASSTRTGGKGDGHTF

D: TRBD1
size: once
V: TRBV5-6
J: TRBJ2-7
DNA: TGTGCCAGCAGCCATTCGACAGGGCCCTACGAGCAGTACTTC
CDR3: CASSHSTGPYEQYF

D: TRBD1
size: NA
V: TRBV7-3
J: TRBJ1-1
DNA: TGTGCCAGCAGCTCGACAGGGGAGGACACTGAAGCTTTCTTT
CDR3: CASSSTGEDTEAFF

D: NA
size: NA
V: TRBV2
J: TRBJ2-7
DNA: TGTGCCAGCGGCCGGGACAACTCCTACGAGCAGTACTTC
CDR3: CASGRDNSYEQYF

D: TRBD1
size: once
V: TRBV11-2
J: TRBJ2-1
DNA: TGTGCCAGCAGCTTAGGTACAGAGCCCAGGGGGAATGAGCAGTTCTTC
CDR3: CASSLGTEPRGNEQFF

D: NA
size: NA
V: TRBV2
J: TRBJ2-1
DNA: TGTGCCAGCAGATCCCGGGATCCATTGGATGAGCAGTTCTTC
CDR3: CASRSRDPLDEQFF

D: NA
size: NA
V: TRBV19
J: TRBJ1-1
DNA: TGTGCCAGTAGCCGCACGGGAGACACTGAAGCTTTCTTT
CDR3: CASSRTGDTEAFF

D: TRBD1
size: NA
V: TRBV10-3
J: TRBJ2-7
DNA: TGTGCCATCAGGACGGACAGGGACGAGCAGTACTTC
CDR3: CAIRTDRDEQYF

D: TRBD1
size: NA
V: TRBV2
J: TRBJ1-2
DNA: TGTGCCAGCAGTATGGCAGGGGGCGACTATGGCTACACCTTC
CDR3: CASSMAGGDYGYTF

D: TRBD1
size: NA
V: TRBV12-5
J: TRBJ1-5
DNA: TGTGCTAGTGGTTTGGGGGACAGTTCCCATCAGCCCCAGCATTTT
CDR3: CASGLGDSSHQPQHF

D: NA
size: NA
V: TRBV2
J: TRBJ2-2
DNA: TGTGCCAGCAGTGGGCCTACCGGGGAGCTGTTTTTT
CDR3: CASSGPTGELFF

D: NA
size: NA
V: TRBV7-9
J: TRBJ1-2
DNA: TGTGCCAGCAGCCAGGAGCCGGGGATTGGCTACACCTTC
CDR3: CASSQEPGIGYTF

D: NA
size: once
V: TRBV7-2
J: TRBJ2-3
DNA: TGTGCCAGCAGCCCCGGAATGACTAGCACAGATACGCAGTATTTT
CDR3: CASSPGMTSTDTQYF

D: NA
size: NA
V: TRBV5-1
J: TRBJ2-1
DNA: TGCGCCAGCAGCTTGGATAGGCTAGCAGAGGGCCATGAGCAGTTCTTC
CDR3: CASSLDRLAEGHEQFF

D: TRBD1
size: NA
V: TRBV7-9
J: TRBJ1-6
DNA: TGTGCCAGCAGTCCTCCAGGGGGCATTTCACCCCTCCACTTT
CDR3: CASSPPGGISPLHF

D: NA
size: NA
V: TRBV10-1
J: TRBJ2-1
DNA: TGCGCCAGCACTTGTGATGAGCAGTTCTTC
CDR3: CASTCDEQFF

D: TRBD2
size: NA
V: TRBV27
J: TRBJ2-7
DNA: TGTGCCAGCAGTATCGGGACTAGCGGGTCTTACGAGCAGTACTTC
CDR3: CASSIGTSGSYEQYF

D: NA
size: once
V: TRBV5-1
J: TRBJ2-2
DNA: TGCGCCAGCAGCTGGCCGGGGACCGGGGAGCTGTTTTTT
CDR3: CASSWPGTGELFF

D: TRBD1
size: NA
V: TRBV19
J: TRBJ2-7
DNA: TGTGCCAGTAGTATCGCAATAGGGGGCGCCACCTCTACCTACGAGCAGTACTTC
CDR3: CASSIAIGGATSTYEQYF

D: TRBD1
size: few
V: TRBV6-6
J: TRBJ2-7
DNA: TGTGCCAGCACCATGGGACAGGGGTCGGGAGAGCAGTACTTC
CDR3: CASTMGQGSGEQYF

D: TRBD1
size: NA
V: TRBV5-6
J: TRBJ2-1
DNA: TGTGCCAGCAGCTGGGAGGGGACAGGGGGCCGTCTCTACAATGAGCAGTTCTTC
CDR3: CASSWEGTGGRLYNEQFF

D: TRBD2
size: NA
V: TRBV6-5
J: TRBJ2-1
DNA: TGTGCCAGCAGGCCGGGACTAGCGGGAAACAATGAGCAGTTCTTC
CDR3: CASRPGLAGNNEQFF

D: TRBD1
size: NA
V: TRBV7-6
J: TRBJ2-5
DNA: TGTGCCAGCAGCTTACTCCGGGACAGTTGGGGAGAGACCCAGTACTTC
CDR3: CASSLLRDSWGETQYF

D: TRBD1
size: NA
V: TRBV5-6
J: TRBJ2-7
DNA: TGTGCCAGCAGCTCGGACAGGGGGCGAAAGCAGTACTTC
CDR3: CASSSDRGRKQYF

D: TRBD1
size: NA
V: TRBV2
J: TRBJ1-1
DNA: TGTGCCAGCAGGAGACAGGGAGGGAACACTGAAGCTTTCTTT
CDR3: CASRRQGGNTEAFF

D: NA
size: NA
V: TRBV7-9
J: TRBJ2-5
DNA: TGTGCCAGCAGCCAGTTGACAGAACAAGAGACCCAGTACTTC
CDR3: CASSQLTEQETQYF

D: TRBD2
size: NA
V: TRBV27
J: TRBJ2-2
DNA: TGTGCCAGCCGGCTAGCGGGGGCCGGGGAGCTGTTTTTT
CDR3: CASRLAGAGELFF